Shown below are 10 T cell receptor beta chains from a single sample sequenced in a study of shared clonotypes between healthy human individuals. TCRdb's table, derived via immunoSEQ multiplex PCR, lists solely in-frame clones and lacks some. Of over 95,000 clones in the sample, roughly 70% were seen once. Sample: memory CD8+ T cells sorted from blood. Subset here: CD45RO+ cells pooled with CCR7-negative TemRA cells. These receptors came from a woman aged 25 to 39 in good health.

The rearrangement links TRBV11-2 to TRBJ2-2; D is unclear. Germline assignment: CDR1 SGHAT and CDR2 FQNNGV. This CDR3 spans 14 amino acids. V dropped 4 bases and J dropped 0 bases, with 6 bases sitting between them. The CDR3 loop reads CASSSLPNTGELFF. DNA for the CDR3: TGTGCCAGCAGCTCTCTACCGAACACCGGGGAGCTGTTTTTT. The complete variable domain, with remaining parts taken from reference TRBV11-2 and TRBJ2-2, reads EAGVAQSPRYKIIEKRQSVAFWCNPISGHATLYWYQQILGQGPKLLIQFQNNGVVDDSQLPKDRFSAERLKGVDSTLKIQPAKLEDSAVYLCASSSLPNTGELFFGEGSRLTVL.

This chain joins TRBV7-6 and TRBJ1-2; D unresolved. This CDR3 has 15 amino acids. Germline V gene lookup returns CDR1 SGHVS and CDR2 FNYEAQ. The V gene lost 3 bases and the J gene lost 2 bases, with 13 bases spanning the gap. CDR3 coding DNA: TGTGCCAGCAGCTTCTATTCCTCGATGAACTATGGCTACACCTTC. Protein: CASSFYSSMNYGYTF.

This clone has at least ten counts. The chain carries TRBV29-1 and TRBJ1-2, with D hard to call. There are 11 residues in the CDR3. The germline gives CDR1 SQVTM, CDR2 ANQGSEA. Trimming removed 6 bases at V and 6 bases at J, with 11 bases between. The CDR3, as DNA: TGCAGCGTAACGTCTTGGGATGGCTACACCTTC. Protein product: CSVTSWDGYTF. The full variable domain, with the rest looked up from reference TRBV29-1 and TRBJ1-2, is SAVISQKPSRDICQRGTSLTIQCQVDSQVTMMFWYRQQPGQSLTLIATANQGSEATYESGFVIDKFPISRPNLTFSTLTVSNMSPEDSSIYLCSVTSWDGYTFGSGTRLTVV.

The V and J genes are TRBV10-3 and TRBJ2-1, with 10 bases aligning to TRBD2. Germline CDR1 reads ENHRY; CDR2 reads SYGVKD. CDR3 size: 16 residues. V shed 6 bases and J 10 bases; nucleotides not matched to a gene: 15. The CDR3 is CAIRDPSGSGFGEQFF. For the CDR3, the DNA is TGTGCCATCAGAGACCCTAGCGGGAGCGGATTTGGAGAGCAGTTCTTC.

The chain carries TRBV6-5 and TRBJ2-5; D perhaps matches TRBD1 (6 bases). Near its end, the DNA agrees better with TRBJ2-7, so the J call may be wrong. CDR1 MNHEY and CDR2 SVGAGI come from the germline V gene. The CDR3 consists of 14 residues. The CDR3: CASSPNRAPYEQYF. The CDR3 DNA reads as TGTGCCAGCAGTCCAAACAGGGCTCCCTACGAGCAGTACTTC.

This clone was counted a single time. The genes are TRBV12-2 and TRBJ2-5; TRBD2, the table's D call, was not compared with the DNA. TRBV12-2 is an annotated pseudogene. This CDR3 is built from 16 residues. The CDR3 coding sequence is TGTGCAAGTCGCTTAGCGCTTGGCGGGAGGGCGGAGACCCAGTACTTC. Translating it yields CASRLALGGRAETQYF.

The chain employs TRBV28 and TRBJ2-7, with a weak D call TRBD2 (6 bases). Germline CDR1 and CDR2: MDHEN and SYDVKM. The CDR3 has 14 amino acids. Trimming shortened V by 3 bases and J by 6 bases, and 15 bases separated the two germline ends. DNA for the CDR3: TGTGCCAGCAGTTTTCTGGACTATCTTCGCGAGCAGTACTTC. Translation: CASSFLDYLREQYF.

This clone was picked up one time. The genes are TRBV28 and TRBJ1-5, with TRBD1 matching 10 bases. The trim removed 5 bases at V and 4 bases at J, leaving 11 bases unmatched. Germline CDR1 MDHEN, CDR2 SYDVKM. The CDR3 totals 17 residues. Here the CDR3 DNA reads TGTGCCAGCAGTGGCGACCGGGACAGGGGAGAGAATCAGCCCCAGCATTTT. It encodes CASSGDRDRGENQPQHF.

This chain joins TRBV6-4 and TRBJ2-3; 7 bases line up with TRBD2. Germline V gene sequence: CDR1 MRHNA, CDR2 SNTAGT. Trimming at V came to 0 bases and at J to 6 bases, leaving 6 bases not matched to a gene. The CDR3 contains 15 residues. The CDR3 loop reads CASSDSGGSGDTQYF. The CDR3 DNA follows: TGTGCCAGCAGTGACTCGGGCGGGAGTGGGGATACGCAGTATTTT.

In this sample, this clone turned up a few times. This chain uses TRBV25-1 with TRBJ1-1; D gene unclear. Germline CDR1 is MGHDK and CDR2 is SYGVNS. The CDR3 has 14 residues. Between the trimmed V and J ends, which lost 3 bases and 1 base, there was a span of 9 bases. The CDR3 loop is CASSDGVGNTEAFF. CDR3 sequence (DNA): TGTGCCAGCAGTGATGGGGTGGGGAACACTGAAGCTTTCTTT.